Sequencing of this T cell receptor beta chain was carried out in a study of CD8 T cells in Susac syndrome. Study results and caveats: The study's TCR sequencing and HLA analysis covered a relatively small number of individuals, and the study acknowledged this.

Points on this clonotype: Its cognate antigen is unknown.

Healthy donors matched for age and sex were used as controls. TEMRA cells were FACS-enriched, while CD8+ and CD4+ T cells were negatively isolated. With random hexamers, reverse transcription was performed on about 0.5 to 1 ug of RNA. MiXCR, applied by TCRdb to the immunoSEQ multiplex PCR reads, yields one record per CDR3 protein. The sample records some 190,000 distinct CDR3 sequences, over 85% being singletons. The sequence came from a human donor in good health. Sequences were obtained from CD4+ T cells from PBMCs.

In DNA, the CDR3 is TGTGCCACCAGTCGGATCTTCTCTGGAAACACCATATATTTT. Translated: CATSRIFSGNTIYF. The rearrangement links TRBV24-1 to TRBJ1-3; D call uncertain. V was shortened by 6 bases and J by 0 bases, with 8 bases between the two germline ends. The CDR3 is 14 residues long. The germline V gene encodes CDR1 KGHDR and CDR2 SFDVKD.